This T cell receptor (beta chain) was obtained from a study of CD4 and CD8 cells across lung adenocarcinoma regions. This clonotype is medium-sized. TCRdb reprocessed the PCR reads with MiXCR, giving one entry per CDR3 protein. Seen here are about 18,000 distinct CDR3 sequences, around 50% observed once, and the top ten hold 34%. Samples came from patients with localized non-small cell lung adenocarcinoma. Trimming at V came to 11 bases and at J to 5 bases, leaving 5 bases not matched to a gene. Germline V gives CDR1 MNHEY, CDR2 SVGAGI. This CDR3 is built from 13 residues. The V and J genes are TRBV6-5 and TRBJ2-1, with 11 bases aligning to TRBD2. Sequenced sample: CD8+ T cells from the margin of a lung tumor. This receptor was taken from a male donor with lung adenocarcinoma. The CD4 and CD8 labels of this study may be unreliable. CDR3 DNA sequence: TGTGCCCTTCGGGGACTAGCGGACAATGAGCAGTTCTTC. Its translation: CALRGLADNEQFF.